This record concerns one T cell receptor (beta chain) sequence. Followed over time, Seattle patients had been enrolled while infection was active. This entry is derived from a study of blood T cell repertoires in COVID-19. About the study: PBMCs, B-cell-depleted T cells, or T cells were the source of the cDNA or gDNA that made up the material.

V shed 6 bases and J 4 bases; nucleotides not matched to a gene: 5. CDR3 size: 14 residues. Looked up from germline, CDR1 is SNHLY and CDR2 is FYNNEI. In the authors' methods: For nucleated cells, counts were estimated from reference gene primer amplification. TCRdb keeps only in-frame clones here, not all; method: immunoSEQ multiplex PCR. V and J calls plus clone size are reproduced from that table; the DNA served to infer D and trimming. The sample holds 250,000 to 350,000 clones; more than 70% are singletons and the top ten take 11%. Sequenced material: peripheral blood. This receptor was obtained from a woman between 25 and 40 years old with COVID-19, enrolled during active disease. V is TRBV2 and J is TRBJ1-2; 10 bases line up with TRBD1. DNA of the CDR3: TGTGCCAGCAGACCGACAGGGGGCGTCTATGGCTACACCTTC. This translates into CASRPTGGVYGYTF.